The 10 T cell receptor beta chains below were found in one sample sequenced in a study of T cells in Graves' hyperthyroidism and ophthalmopathy. The source material, RNA transcripts, was used to amplify TCR beta CDR3 regions. The HTBI primer set was used in a first-round RT-PCR of the TCR CDR3. Using its own MiXCR run on the multiplex PCR reads, TCRdb lists one record per CDR3 protein. The sample carries about 740,000 distinct CDR3 sequences, approximately 15% recorded once. The material sequenced was blood. These TCRs come from a woman between 18 and 29 years old with Graves' hyperthyroidism.

This clonotype has ten or more counts. The chain joins TRBV30 to TRBJ1-1; a possible D gene is TRBD1 (6 bases). The V end was cut by 2 bases, the J end by 4 bases, with 14 bases between. The CDR3 sequence is 14 residues long. CDR1 GTSNPN and CDR2 SVGIG come from the germline V gene (reference sequence). CDR3 in amino acids: CAWSKHNRATEAFF. As DNA, the CDR3 is TGTGCCTGGAGTAAACATAACAGGGCCACTGAAGCTTTCTTT.

V gene TRBV11-2 combines with J gene TRBJ1-1; 7 nucleotides align to TRBD1. The CDR3 loop spans 14 amino acids. V shed 4 bases, J shed 3 bases, and the junction held 5 bases outside the gene matches. CDR1 SGHAT and CDR2 FQNNGV come from the germline V gene. Here the CDR3 reads CASSSHRGHTEAFF. CDR3 nucleotides: TGTGCCAGCAGCTCCCACAGGGGACACACTGAAGCTTTCTTT. Full variable domain (outside the CDR3, taken from reference TRBV11-2 and TRBJ1-1): EAGVAQSPRYKIIEKRQSVAFWCNPISGHATLYWYQQILGQGPKLLIQFQNNGVVDDSQLPKDRFSAERLKGVDSTLKIQPAKLEDSAVYLCASSSHRGHTEAFFGQGTRLTVV.

The table lists this clonotype with many counts. V gene TRBV20-1 combines with J gene TRBJ1-2; D unresolved. Germline loops: CDR1 DFQATT, CDR2 SNEGSKA (reference sequence). This CDR3 spans 12 amino acids. The ends were cut back, 3 bases at V and 7 bases at J, with 12 bases in the middle. CDR3 in amino acids: CSASMAFGGYTF. CDR3 DNA sequence: TGCAGTGCTAGCATGGCCTTCGGTGGCTACACCTTC.

V usage is TRBV4-3 and J usage is TRBJ2-1; D unclear. Germline CDR1 reads LGHNA; CDR2 reads YSLEER. V was pared by 0 bases and J by 3 bases, with 18 bases between. The CDR3 loop spans 18 amino acids. This chain's CDR3 is CASSQEDRRLAFYNEQFF. CDR3 sequence (DNA): TGCGCCAGCAGCCAAGAGGATCGGCGGCTGGCTTTCTACAATGAGCAGTTCTTC.

The gene calls are TRBV18 and TRBJ2-3; D is uncertain. This CDR3 comprises 14 residues. V was clipped by 0 bases and J by 2 bases, with 6 bases between them. The germline V gene has CDR1 KGHSH and CDR2 LQKENI. CDR3 sequence reads: CASSPPLLTDTQYF. In DNA form, the CDR3 reads TGTGCCAGCTCACCACCGCTTCTCACAGATACGCAGTATTTT.

V is TRBV18 and J is TRBJ2-5, with 7 positions matching TRBD2. J gave up 5 bases and V 0 bases, and 6 bases lay outside the gene matches. The CDR3 is 15 residues long. Germline V CDR1 and CDR2: KGHSH, LQKENI. CDR3 coding DNA: TGTGCCAGCTCACCACCTGGCGGGAGTGGGGAGACCCAGTACTTC. Protein: CASSPPGGSGETQYF.

This clonotype has ten or more counts. The chain carries TRBV20-1 and TRBJ1-2; D is possibly TRBD1 (5 bases). Germline values: CDR1 DFQATT, CDR2 SNEGSKA (reference sequence). This CDR3 region has 13 residues. V lost 5 bases, J lost 5 bases, and 15 bases lay in between. The CDR3 is CSAEGPAGYGYTF. The CDR3 DNA is TGCAGTGCTGAAGGGCCGGCAGGGTATGGCTACACCTTC.

This clonotype appeared many times. This sequence joins TRBV12-3 or TRBV12-4 and TRBJ2-3, with 10 nucleotides matching TRBD2. Trimming at V came to 4 bases and at J to 3 bases, leaving 7 bases not matched to a gene. The CDR3 is 16 residues long. CDR3 in DNA: TGTGCCAGCAGTTGGCTAGCGGGAGAGGGGACAGATACGCAGTATTTT. The encoded protein is CASSWLAGEGTDTQYF.

This clonotype has a count of ten or more. The V call is TRBV6-6, the J call TRBJ1-5, with D perhaps matching TRBD1 (5 bases). CDR1 is MNHNY and CDR2 is SVGAGI in the germline V gene (reference sequence). Trimming shortened V by 2 bases and J by 1 base, and 9 bases separated the two germline ends. The CDR3 length is 15 residues. The CDR3 sequence is CASSYGGGSNQPQHF. The CDR3, as DNA: TGTGCCAGCAGTTACGGGGGGGGAAGCAATCAGCCCCAGCATTTT.

The chain carries TRBV6-2 or TRBV6-3 and TRBJ1-6; 9 nucleotides agree with TRBD1. The CDR3 is 15 amino acids. Germline trimming cut 4 bases from V and 7 bases from J; bases unmatched to any gene: 5. Germline CDR1 MNHEY, CDR2 SVGEGT. The CDR3 here is CASSSPGQGNSPLHF. The DNA for the CDR3 is TGTGCCAGCAGTTCCCCGGGACAGGGAAATTCACCCCTCCACTTT.